This is a list of T cell receptor beta chains from one sample in a study of identical twins. TCRdb reprocessed the 5' RACE reads with MiXCR, giving one entry per CDR3 protein. The repertoire includes about 470,000 distinct CDR3 sequences, 24% of them detected once, and 2.9% sits in the top ten. The same data also went into a second study, on T cells expressing NK-cell markers.

Sequencing was carried out using CD4+ T cells sorted from blood. These receptors were obtained from a woman aged 18-29 years in good health. CDR3s include the opening cysteine and the closing phenylalanine or tryptophan. A D gene is named only where the DNA matches it firmly. Size is omitted from some rows. Given values are once, few, many or a class for expanded clones.

CDR3 DNA | CDR3 protein | clone size | J gene | V gene | D gene
TGCGCCAGCAGCGGCGGGACAGGGAAAGACGAGCAGTACTTC | CASSGGTGKDEQYF | NA | TRBJ2-7 | TRBV5-1 | TRBD1
TGTGCCAGCAGCTTAGCAGGGTTCACTGAAGCTTTCTTT | CASSLAGFTEAFF | few | TRBJ1-1 | TRBV7-9 | NA
TGCAGTGCTAAGATAAGCGCTTACACAGATACGCAGTATTTT | CSAKISAYTDTQYF | NA | TRBJ2-3 | TRBV20-1 | NA
TGTGCCAGCTCACCCGCTGACTGGGGCACAGATACGCAGTATTTT | CASSPADWGTDTQYF | NA | TRBJ2-3 | TRBV18 | NA
TGTGCCGGGGCAGGGGAGGGCACTGAAGCTTTCTTT | CAGAGEGTEAFF | few | TRBJ1-1 | TRBV18 | NA
TGCGCCAGCGTGGACTCCAGCTCCTACAATGAGCAGTTCTTC | CASVDSSSYNEQFF | NA | TRBJ2-1 | TRBV5-1 | NA
TGCGCCAGCAGCACGGACGGGGAATGGGAAAAACTGTTTTTT | CASSTDGEWEKLFF | many | TRBJ1-4 | TRBV5-1 | NA
TGCGCCAGCAGCGCCGGGGGGACCCATGAGCAGTTCTTC | CASSAGGTHEQFF | NA | TRBJ2-1 | TRBV5-1 | TRBD2
TGTGCCAGCACCCGGGACAGGGGTAATTCACCCCTCCACTTT | CASTRDRGNSPLHF | few | TRBJ1-6 | TRBV6-2/TRBV6-3 | TRBD1
TGCGCCAGCAGCTTGGTTCAGCAGGGGTTCAATGAGCAGTTCTTC | CASSLVQQGFNEQFF | few | TRBJ2-1 | TRBV5-1 | NA
TGTGCCACCAGCGACAAGACCTACGAGCAGTACTTC | CATSDKTYEQYF | few | TRBJ2-7 | TRBV15 | NA
TGTGCTAGTGGTCGGACAGGGGCTTTCTCCTACGAGCAGTACTTC | CASGRTGAFSYEQYF | few | TRBJ2-7 | TRBV12-5 | TRBD1
TGTGCCAGCAGCTTAGTCCGGTCAAGGGCCTCCTACGAGCAGTACTTC | CASSLVRSRASYEQYF | few | TRBJ2-7 | TRBV7-2 | NA
TGTGCCAGCAGCTTAGGAACAGGAACTTATGGCTACACCTTC | CASSLGTGTYGYTF | many | TRBJ1-2 | TRBV7-2 | NA
TGTGCCATCAGTGATCCAGGGTTGCTTTCGGATGAGCAGTTCTTC | CAISDPGLLSDEQFF | NA | TRBJ2-1 | TRBV10-3 | NA
TGTGCCAGCAGCTTCGTAGGGGCTGAAGCTTTCTTT | CASSFVGAEAFF | medium-sized | TRBJ1-1 | TRBV5-5 | NA
TGTGCCAGCACCGGGACACCGAGTTACAATGAGCAGTTCTTC | CASTGTPSYNEQFF | few | TRBJ2-1 | TRBV12-3/TRBV12-4 | NA
TGTGCCAGCACCCTTCCGGGGGGGGCGGAGACCCAGTACTTC | CASTLPGGAETQYF | few | TRBJ2-5 | TRBV7-2 | TRBD2
TGCGGGATTGTCAGCGGACCCTATAATTCACCCCTCCACTTT | CGIVSGPYNSPLHF | few | TRBJ1-6 | TRBV20-1 | NA
TGTGCCAGCAGTGAACTGCAGTCTCATGGCTACACCTTC | CASSELQSHGYTF | NA | TRBJ1-2 | TRBV2 | NA
TGTGCCAGTAAACTAGCGGGGTCCACAGATACGCAGTATTTT | CASKLAGSTDTQYF | NA | TRBJ2-3 | TRBV19 | TRBD2
TGTGCCAGCAGTCCAGGACAGACCTCTGGGGCCAACGTCCTGACTTTC | CASSPGQTSGANVLTF | few | TRBJ2-6 | TRBV28 | NA
TGTGCCAGCAGAACAGGTATCTCCTACAATGAGCAGTTCTTC | CASRTGISYNEQFF | few | TRBJ2-1 | TRBV2 | NA
TGTGCCAGCAGCCAGGAGAGGGGAATTGGCGAGCAGTACTTC | CASSQERGIGEQYF | few | TRBJ2-7 | TRBV7-2 | NA
TGCAGTGCTAGAGCGCCATATCAAGAGACCCAGTACTTC | CSARAPYQETQYF | few | TRBJ2-5 | TRBV20-1 | NA
TGCGCCAGCAGCCGAAACACTAGGTTAAACACAGATACGCAGTATTTT | CASSRNTRLNTDTQYF | NA | TRBJ2-3 | TRBV5-1 | NA
TGCAGTGCTACTACACTAGCGGGAGCTTACAATGAGCAGTTCTTC | CSATTLAGAYNEQFF | NA | TRBJ2-1 | TRBV20-1 | TRBD2
TGTGCCAGCAGCTCGCCCCTACAGGGTTGGGATGTAAATGAGCAGTTCTTC | CASSSPLQGWDVNEQFF | once | TRBJ2-1 | TRBV5-4 | NA
TGTGCCAGCAGCTTAGTGTCTAGCGGGAACGGCGGGGAGCTGTTTTTT | CASSLVSSGNGGELFF | few | TRBJ2-2 | TRBV7-2 | TRBD2
TGTGCCAGCAGCTTAGCGACGGTTCAAGAGACCCAGTACTTC | CASSLATVQETQYF | NA | TRBJ2-5 | TRBV7-2 | NA
TGCGCCAGCAGTTCAAGGGGGTTAGATGGCTACACCTTC | CASSSRGLDGYTF | NA | TRBJ1-2 | TRBV5-1 | NA
TGCGCCAGCAGCTTGGGCGGCATGGCTGAAGCTTTCTTT | CASSLGGMAEAFF | NA | TRBJ1-1 | TRBV5-1 | NA
TGCGCCAGCAGCTACTCCTCGGGAAGCTCCTACGAGCAGTACTTC | CASSYSSGSSYEQYF | many | TRBJ2-7 | TRBV6-5 | NA
TGTGCCAGCAGTCCTGGGGTCATTAGCAATCAGCCCCAGCATTTT | CASSPGVISNQPQHF | NA | TRBJ1-5 | TRBV6-1 | NA
TGTGCCAGCAGCTTGGACCCCAACGGGAGGGCCTACGAGCAGTACTTC | CASSLDPNGRAYEQYF | few | TRBJ2-7 | TRBV5-6 | TRBD2
TGTGCCAGCCGGACAGGGGTCTACACCGGGGAACTGTTTTTT | CASRTGVYTGELFF | NA | TRBJ2-2 | TRBV27 | TRBD1
TGCAGTGCTAGAGATCGAGGCGGGACCACAGATACGCAGTATTTT | CSARDRGGTTDTQYF | NA | TRBJ2-3 | TRBV20-1 | NA
TGTGCCAGCAGCTTAGGCATGGGGGCAGGCGAGACCCAGTACTTC | CASSLGMGAGETQYF | few | TRBJ2-5 | TRBV7-2 | NA
TGTGCCAGCAGCTTAGGTGTTGACAGAACCAATCAGCCCCAGCATTTT | CASSLGVDRTNQPQHF | few | TRBJ1-5 | TRBV7-2 | NA
TGTGCCAGCAGTTACGGCCCTGGCAGAGCCTACGAGCAGTACTTC | CASSYGPGRAYEQYF | few | TRBJ2-7 | TRBV6-5 | NA
TGTGCCAGCAGGGGACCAGGGGGCGACGGCTACACCTTC | CASRGPGGDGYTF | NA | TRBJ1-2 | TRBV6-1 | TRBD1
TGTGCCAGTAGTATATCGACGATCAGCTCTGGGGCCAACGTCCTGACTTTC | CASSISTISSGANVLTF | NA | TRBJ2-6 | TRBV19 | NA
TGTGCCAGCAGTCTAGAAAGGAACGCAGATACGCAGTATTTT | CASSLERNADTQYF | NA | TRBJ2-3 | TRBV2 | NA
TGCGCCAGCAGCCTGGGGCCAGGGGGGTATGGCTACACCTTC | CASSLGPGGYGYTF | few | TRBJ1-2 | TRBV5-1 | TRBD1
TGTGCCAGCCAGGCAGGGCACGATAATTCACCCCTCCACTTT | CASQAGHDNSPLHF | few | TRBJ1-6 | TRBV25-1 | NA
TGCGCCAGCAGAAGGGAGGGCTATGAGCAGTTCTTC | CASRREGYEQFF | NA | TRBJ2-1 | TRBV5-1 | TRBD2
TGCGCCAGCAGCCCCCCGGGGGCCGAGCAGTTCTTC | CASSPPGAEQFF | NA | TRBJ2-1 | TRBV5-1 | NA
TGTGCCAGCAGACCATGGACAGGCCGCACAGATACGCAGTATTTT | CASRPWTGRTDTQYF | NA | TRBJ2-3 | TRBV11-2 | TRBD1
TGTGCCAGCAGCTTAGGTAGCGGGGGGTCCAATGAGCAGTTCTTC | CASSLGSGGSNEQFF | many | TRBJ2-1 | TRBV7-3 | TRBD2
TGTGCCAGCAGTTTATCGGCAGTCCCCTCCTACGAGCAGTACTTC | CASSLSAVPSYEQYF | few | TRBJ2-7 | TRBV28 | NA
TGCAGCTCGCGGGACGGCAACAATGAGCAGTTCTTC | CSSRDGNNEQFF | NA | TRBJ2-1 | TRBV29-1 | NA
TGCAGTGCCGACCGTGGGGGGATCCCCTCCTACGAGCAGTACTTC | CSADRGGIPSYEQYF | NA | TRBJ2-7 | TRBV20-1 | NA
TGTGCCAGCTCACCCCCGTCGGGCGGAGACTATGGCTACACCTTC | CASSPPSGGDYGYTF | few | TRBJ1-2 | TRBV18 | NA
TGCAGTGCCGGAGGGGACAGAGAGACCCAGTACTTC | CSAGGDRETQYF | NA | TRBJ2-5 | TRBV20-1 | NA
TGTGCCAGCAGTTTAAAGGGGGGGGCCGTCCAGTTCTTC | CASSLKGGAVQFF | NA | TRBJ2-1 | TRBV12-3/TRBV12-4 | NA
TGTGCCAGCACCCCTGGGACAGGGAAGGTCGATAATGAAAAACTGTTTTTT | CASTPGTGKVDNEKLFF | few | TRBJ1-4 | TRBV12-3/TRBV12-4 | TRBD1